Below, 23 T cell receptor beta chains from the same sample are listed, as sequenced in a study of T-cell reconstitution after alpha-beta-depleted transplantation in children. Unique molecular identifiers were used in preparing the TCRbeta library. Using its own MiXCR run on the PCR reads, TCRdb lists one record per CDR3 protein. The repertoire includes approximately 340,000 distinct CDR3 sequences, around a tenth of them detected once, and approximately 2.3% sits in the top ten. The sequencing used PBMCs from the stem cell graft donor, collected from the stem cell graft. The receptors come from a human donor who donated a stem cell graft to a child with acute lymphoblastic leukemia.

The chain combines TRBV11-1 with TRBJ1-3; no firm D call. Germline assignment: CDR1 SGHAT and CDR2 FQDESV (reference sequence). The CDR3 runs to 18 residues. The ends were cut back, 0 bases at V and 0 bases at J, with 15 bases in the middle. CDR3 sequence reads: CASSLALSGKSSGNTIYF. The CDR3 DNA is TGTGCCAGCAGCTTAGCGCTCTCGGGGAAGAGCTCTGGAAACACCATATATTTT.

This clonotype was picked up a small number of times. This chain joins TRBV29-1 and TRBJ2-2, with TRBD2 matching over 11 bases. Germline-derived CDR1 and CDR2 are SQVTM and ANQGSEA. V gave up 7 bases and J gave up 8 bases; unmatched junction bases: 9. This CDR3 has 14 amino acids. The CDR3 is CSGSSGRAKGELFF. As DNA, the CDR3 is TGCAGCGGGAGTAGCGGGAGGGCAAAGGGGGAGCTGTTTTTT.

This clonotype was observed many times. This chain joins TRBV10-3 and TRBJ2-5; 9 bases align to TRBD1. CDR1 ENHRY and CDR2 SYGVKD come from the germline V gene. Trimming removed 8 bases from V and 6 bases from J; junction bases left unmatched: 4. The CDR3 contains 12 residues. The CDR3 spells CAIGTGKKTQYF. As DNA, the CDR3 is TGTGCCATCGGGACAGGGAAAAAGACCCAGTACTTC.

In this sample, this clonotype turned up a few times. This chain connects TRBV3-1 to TRBJ2-7; TRBD2 matches 11 bases. Germline CDR1 reads LGHDT; CDR2 reads YNNKEL (reference sequence). The CDR3 contains 15 residues. V gave up 8 bases and J gave up 1 base; unmatched junction bases: 7. CDR3 coding DNA: TGTGCCAGCCGGGAGGGACTAGCGGCTTCCTACGAGCAGTACTTC. The encoded protein is CASREGLAASYEQYF.

With respect to this clonotype: The junction departs from germline at one end; a sequencing error may be responsible. The chain links TRBV4-3 to TRBJ2-1, with D unclear. CDR1 LGHNA and CDR2 YSLEER come from the germline V gene. The CDR3 consists of 14 residues. The CDR3 DNA follows: TGCGCCAGCAGCCAAGGGACGCCCTACAGTGAGCAGTTCTTC. Amino acid sequence: CASSQGTPYSEQFF.

The chain employs TRBV12-3 or TRBV12-4 and TRBJ2-1; 7 positions match TRBD1. Trimming cost V 4 bases and J 7 bases; bases outside gene matches: 13. The CDR3 loop spans 16 amino acids. The CDR3 here is CASSYRFSDRENEQFF. For the CDR3, the DNA is TGTGCCAGCAGTTATAGATTTTCTGACAGGGAAAATGAGCAGTTCTTC.

The sample holds a few counts of this clonotype. J is TRBJ2-3 and V is TRBV12-3 or TRBV12-4; 10 bases line up with TRBD2. This CDR3 region has 14 residues. V was clipped by 4 bases and J by 5 bases; unmatched bases: 3. The CDR3 bases are TGTGCCAGCAGTTCTAGCGGGAGCGTAGATACGCAGTATTTT. It yields the protein CASSSSGSVDTQYF.

V gene TRBV30 combines with J gene TRBJ2-2; 11 bases agree with TRBD2. Germline V lookup: CDR1 GTSNPN, CDR2 SVGIG (reference sequence). The CDR3 contains 17 residues. J lost 6 bases, V lost 8 bases, and 17 bases had no gene match. The CDR3 region has the DNA TGTGCCAGTGGCCCATTAGCGGGAGGGTTCCGACCCGGGGAGCTGTTTTTT. This encodes CASGPLAGGFRPGELFF.

The chain recombines TRBV28 with TRBJ2-1; 11 bases line up with TRBD2. CDR3 size: 16 residues. Trimming at V came to 3 bases and at J to 3 bases, leaving 4 bases not matched to a gene. CDR1 is MDHEN, CDR2 SYDVKM, per germline. CDR3 region: CASSFLLAGVYNEQFF. CDR3 coding DNA: TGTGCCAGCAGTTTCTTACTAGCGGGAGTCTACAATGAGCAGTTCTTC.

This clonotype was detected a few times. The genes are TRBV7-9 and TRBJ2-1; D assignment may be TRBD1 or TRBD2 (6 bases each). V was pared by 8 bases and J by 8 bases, with 22 bases between. This CDR3 spans 15 amino acids. From germline, CDR1 is SEHNR and CDR2 FQNEAQ (reference sequence). CDR3 protein: CASRTPPGGRDEQFF. DNA of the CDR3: TGTGCCAGCCGCACCCCACCCGGGGGCAGGGATGAGCAGTTCTTC.

This clonotype was seen more than once but under ten times. The chain has TRBV25-1 and TRBJ1-1; D call uncertain. Trimming took 0 bases from V and 3 from J, leaving 17 bases between them. Looked up from germline, CDR1 is MGHDK and CDR2 is SYGVNS. The CDR3 totals 17 residues. The CDR3 spells CASSEYPYTGEDTEAFF. The CDR3 DNA is TGTGCCAGCAGTGAATACCCATACACGGGAGAGGACACTGAAGCTTTCTTT.

This clonotype was seen at least ten times. The chain recombines TRBV7-9 with TRBJ1-4; maybe TRBD1 (6 bases). The CDR3 sequence is 15 residues long. CDR1 is SEHNR and CDR2 is FQNEAQ in the germline V gene (reference sequence). Trimming removed 1 base from V and 8 bases from J, with 14 bases in between. Written as DNA, the CDR3 is TGTGCCAGCAGCTTAGTAGGGGGGGCGACGGAAAAACTGTTTTTT. This encodes CASSLVGGATEKLFF.

This clonotype turned up a few times. The chain recombines TRBV5-1 with TRBJ2-7; TRBD1 matches at 9 bases. This CDR3 is 15 amino acids long. V dropped 2 bases and J dropped 2; count of bases not matched to a gene: 5. CDR1 and CDR2 from the germline V gene are SGHRS and YFSETQ. CDR3 sequence: CASSFTQGAAYEQYF. The CDR3 DNA follows: TGCGCCAGCAGCTTCACACAGGGGGCAGCCTACGAGCAGTACTTC.

Note on this clonotype: At one end the junction does not follow the germline gene, possibly because of a read error. The rearrangement links TRBV12-3 or TRBV12-4 to TRBJ1-1, with 10 bases that match TRBD1. The CDR3 spans 18 residues. Here the CDR3 reads CAISLALGQGTPGWEAFF. The CDR3 DNA reads TGTGCCATCAGTTTAGCGCTGGGACAGGGGACACCCGGGTGGGAAGCTTTCTTT.

In this sample, this clonotype turned up a few times. This chain connects TRBV11-2 to TRBJ2-7; the D gene is possibly TRBD1 (6 bases). Germline V gives CDR1 SGHAT, CDR2 FQNNGV. The ends were cut back, 6 bases at V and 2 bases at J, with 17 bases in the middle. There are 15 residues in the CDR3. CDR3 residues: CASSQLRDKPYEQYF. The CDR3 region has the DNA TGTGCCAGCAGTCAACTCCGGGACAAGCCCTACGAGCAGTACTTC.

This clonotype was detected a few times. The chain couples TRBV5-1 to TRBJ1-4, with 8 bases matching TRBD1. The V segment lost 4 bases and the J segment 4 bases; nucleotides outside the gene matches: 3. CDR3 length: 14 residues. Germline V gene sequence: CDR1 SGHRS, CDR2 YFSETQ. This CDR3 reads CASSHGQGNEKLFF. The CDR3 nucleotides are TGCGCCAGCAGCCACGGACAGGGTAATGAAAAACTGTTTTTT.

The chain carries TRBV7-8 and TRBJ2-7, with 7 bases that match TRBD2. The CDR3 spans 13 residues. CDR1 and CDR2 from the germline V gene are SGHVS and FQNEAQ. Germline trimming cut 6 bases from V and 2 bases from J; bases unmatched to any gene: 4. The CDR3 region is CASRRGSPYEQYF. The CDR3, as DNA: TGTGCCAGCAGACGCGGGAGCCCCTACGAGCAGTACTTC.

To note about this clonotype: A single base separates this from a much larger clone, so it may be a read error. The chain carries TRBV4-3 and TRBJ2-6; TRBD1 matches at 10 bases. Germline V gene data show CDR1 as LGHNA and CDR2 as YSLEER. This CDR3 is 20 amino acids long. The junction had 11 bases not matched to a gene; V was cut back by 1 base and J by 2 bases. The CDR3 is CASSQVPAGQGQAGANVLTF. The CDR3 nucleotides are TGCGCCAGCAGCCAAGTCCCCGCGGGACAGGGGCAGGCTGGGGCCAACGTCCTGACTTTC.

The chain employs TRBV7-9 and TRBJ2-5; D possibly corresponds to TRBD1 (5 bases). V lost 2 bases and J lost 3, with 13 bases in between. CDR3 length: 15 amino acids. Per germline, CDR1 SEHNR and CDR2 FQNEAQ (reference sequence). The CDR3 bases are TGTGCCAGCAGCTTAATTCCGCAGGACAAAGAGACCCAGTACTTC. Encoded protein: CASSLIPQDKETQYF.

This clonotype was detected only a few times. The chain joins TRBV4-1 to TRBJ2-3; 9 nucleotides match TRBD2. V lost 5 bases to trimming and J lost 4 bases; unmatched junction nucleotides: 22. CDR1 and CDR2 (germline): MGHRA, YSYEKL. The CDR3 totals 20 residues. The CDR3 loop reads CASSKRPGFLAGDRADTQYF. The CDR3 DNA is TGCGCCAGCAGCAAACGTCCGGGCTTTTTAGCGGGAGATCGCGCAGATACGCAGTATTTT.

This clonotype was observed a few times. This sequence joins TRBV12-3 or TRBV12-4 and TRBJ2-1, with 7 nucleotides matching TRBD2. The CDR3 is 12 residues long. The ends lost 4 bases at V and 9 bases at J; junction bases unmatched: 3. The CDR3 spells CASSWTSVEQFF. The CDR3 nucleotides read TGTGCCAGCAGTTGGACTAGTGTTGAGCAGTTCTTC.

The DNA of the CDR3 is TGCGCCAGCAGCTTGGGGCAGGGGAAGGGCTACACCTTC. Translation: CASSLGQGKGYTF. The chain carries TRBV5-1 and TRBJ1-2; perhaps TRBD1 as D (6 bases). CDR3 length: 13 residues. The germline CDR1 and CDR2 sequences are SGHRS and YFSETQ. V was shortened by 0 bases and J by 8 bases, with 11 bases between the two germline ends. Drawing the rest from reference TRBV5-1 and TRBJ1-2, the complete variable domain is KAGVTQTPRYLIKTRGQQVTLSCSPISGHRSVSWYQQTPGQGLQFLFEYFSETQRNKGNFPGRFSGRQFSNSRSEMNVSTLELGDSALYLCASSLGQGKGYTFGSGTRLTVV.

A few counts support this clonotype. The V and J genes are TRBV30 and TRBJ1-6; 11 bases are a match to TRBD1. The V gene's germline CDR1 is GTSNPN and CDR2 SVGIG (reference sequence). The V segment lost 7 bases and the J segment 7 bases; nucleotides outside the gene matches: 3. The CDR3 is made up of 13 amino acids. DNA for the CDR3: TGTGCCTCTGGGACAGGGGGGAATTCACCCCTCCACTTT. Its translation is CASGTGGNSPLHF.